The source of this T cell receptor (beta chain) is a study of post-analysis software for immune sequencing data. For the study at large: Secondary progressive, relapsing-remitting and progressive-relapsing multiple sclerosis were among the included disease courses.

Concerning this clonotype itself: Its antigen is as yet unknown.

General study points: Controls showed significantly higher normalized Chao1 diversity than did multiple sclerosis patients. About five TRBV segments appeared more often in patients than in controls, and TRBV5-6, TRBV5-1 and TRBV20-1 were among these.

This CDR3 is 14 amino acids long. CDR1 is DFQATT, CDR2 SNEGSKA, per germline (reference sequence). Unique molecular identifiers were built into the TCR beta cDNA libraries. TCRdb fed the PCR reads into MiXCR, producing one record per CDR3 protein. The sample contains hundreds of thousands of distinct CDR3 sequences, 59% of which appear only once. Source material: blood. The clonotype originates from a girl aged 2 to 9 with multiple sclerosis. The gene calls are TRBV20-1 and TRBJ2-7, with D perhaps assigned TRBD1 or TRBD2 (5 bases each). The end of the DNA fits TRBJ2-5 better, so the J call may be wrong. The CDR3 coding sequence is TGCAGTGCTCGCTCCCCGGGGCCGCAAGAGACCCAGTACTTC. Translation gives CSARSPGPQETQYF.